Sequencing of this T cell receptor beta chain was carried out in a study of T cell responses to AZD1222 COVID-19 vaccine. Study-level background: Both about-4-week and about-12-week second-dose recipients were combined.

Study-wide points: With two AZD1222 doses given, Spike-specific TCR breadth and depth both rose. In a largely white British group with more females than males, clonal diversity was possibly underestimated. Close to half of all spike-specific TCRs reportedly target regions of the variants that are unmutated.

The CDR3 is made up of 11 amino acids. Trimming pared 3 bases from V and 5 bases from J, leaving 4 bases between. Germline loops: CDR1 KGHSH, CDR2 LQKENI. The assay was immunoSEQ multiplex PCR, and TCRdb's table has in-frame clones only and misses some. The data contain 100,000 to 150,000 clones, approximately 88% of them singletons. On this clone: What it binds is not known. The same CDR3 is also encoded by other DNA sequences in this sample.

Sequenced material: peripheral blood, taken on day 0 of AZD1222 vaccination. This clonotype originated in an adult in good health. The rearrangement links TRBV18 to TRBJ2-5; D gene unclear. CDR3 DNA: TGTGCCAGCTCACCCGGCGAGACCCAGTACTTC. This sequence encodes CASSPGETQYF.